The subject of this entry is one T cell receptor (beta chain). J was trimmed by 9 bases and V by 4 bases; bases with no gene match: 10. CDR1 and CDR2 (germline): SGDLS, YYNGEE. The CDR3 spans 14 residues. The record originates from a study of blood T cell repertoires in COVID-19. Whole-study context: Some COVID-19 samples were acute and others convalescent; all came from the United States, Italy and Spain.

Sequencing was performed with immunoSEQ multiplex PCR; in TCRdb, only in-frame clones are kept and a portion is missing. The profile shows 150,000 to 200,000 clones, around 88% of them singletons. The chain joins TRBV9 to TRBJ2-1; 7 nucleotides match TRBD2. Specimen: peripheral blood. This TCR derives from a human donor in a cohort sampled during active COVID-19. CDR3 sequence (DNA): TGTGCCAGCAGCTTAAAAGCGGGATCTCTTGAGCAGTTCTTC. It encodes CASSLKAGSLEQFF. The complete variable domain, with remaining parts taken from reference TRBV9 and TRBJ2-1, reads DSGVTQTPKHLITATGQRVTLRCSPRSGDLSVYWYQQSLDQGLQFLIQYYNGEERAKGNILERFSAQQFPDLHSELNLSSLELGDSALYFCASSLKAGSLEQFFGPGTRLTVL.